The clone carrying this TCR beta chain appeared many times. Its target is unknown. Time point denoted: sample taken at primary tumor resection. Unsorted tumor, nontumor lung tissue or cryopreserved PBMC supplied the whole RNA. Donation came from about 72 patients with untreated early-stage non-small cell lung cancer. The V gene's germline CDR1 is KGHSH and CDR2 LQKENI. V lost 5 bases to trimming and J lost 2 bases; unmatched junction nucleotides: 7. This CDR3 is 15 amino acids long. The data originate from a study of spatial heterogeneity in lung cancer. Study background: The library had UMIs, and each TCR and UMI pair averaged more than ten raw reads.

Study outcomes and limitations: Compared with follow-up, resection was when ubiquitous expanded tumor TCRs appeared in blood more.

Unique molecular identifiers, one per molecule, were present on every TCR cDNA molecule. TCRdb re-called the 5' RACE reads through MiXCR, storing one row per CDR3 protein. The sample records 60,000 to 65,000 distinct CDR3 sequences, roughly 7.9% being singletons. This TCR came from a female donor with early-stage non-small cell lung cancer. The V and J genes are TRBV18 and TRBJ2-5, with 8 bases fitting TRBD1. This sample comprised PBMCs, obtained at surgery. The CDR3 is CASSRTGNPQETQYF. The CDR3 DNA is TGTGCCAGCTCAAGGACAGGGAACCCACAAGAGACCCAGTACTTC. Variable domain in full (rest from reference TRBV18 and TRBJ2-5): NAGVMQNPRHLVRRRGQEARLRCSPMKGHSHVYWYRQLPEEGLKFMVYLQKENIIDESGMPKERFSAEFPKEGPSILRIQQVVRGDSAAYFCASSRTGNPQETQYFGPGTRLLVL.